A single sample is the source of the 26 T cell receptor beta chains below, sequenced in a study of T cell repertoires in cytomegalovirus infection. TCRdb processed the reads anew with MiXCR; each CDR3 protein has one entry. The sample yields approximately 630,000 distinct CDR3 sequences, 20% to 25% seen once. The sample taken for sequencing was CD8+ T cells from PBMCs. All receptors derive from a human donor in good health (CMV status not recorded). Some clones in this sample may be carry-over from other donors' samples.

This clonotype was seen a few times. CDR3 in DNA: TGCGCCAGCAGTGAAGGCAGGATTAAACAGACCCAGTACTTC. Translating it yields CASSEGRIKQTQYF. The genes are TRBV10-1 and TRBJ2-5; D remains unclear. From germline, CDR1 is WNHNN and CDR2 SYGVQD (reference sequence). V lost 3 bases and J lost 6, with 14 bases in between. CDR3 length: 14 amino acids.

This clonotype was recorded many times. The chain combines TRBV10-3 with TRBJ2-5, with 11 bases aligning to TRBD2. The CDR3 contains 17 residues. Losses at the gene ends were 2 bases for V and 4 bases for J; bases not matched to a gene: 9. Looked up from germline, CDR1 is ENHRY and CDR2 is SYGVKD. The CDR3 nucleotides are TGTGCCATCAGTGAGACCTCCGGGACTAGCGGAGGAGAGACCCAGTACTTC. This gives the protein CAISETSGTSGGETQYF.

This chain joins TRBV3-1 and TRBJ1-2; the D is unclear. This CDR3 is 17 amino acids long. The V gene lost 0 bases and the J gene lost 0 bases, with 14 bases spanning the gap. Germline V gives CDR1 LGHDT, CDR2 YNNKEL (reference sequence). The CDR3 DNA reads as TGTGCCAGCAGCCAAGATCGGCAGCTCACACCTAACTATGGCTACACCTTC. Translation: CASSQDRQLTPNYGYTF.

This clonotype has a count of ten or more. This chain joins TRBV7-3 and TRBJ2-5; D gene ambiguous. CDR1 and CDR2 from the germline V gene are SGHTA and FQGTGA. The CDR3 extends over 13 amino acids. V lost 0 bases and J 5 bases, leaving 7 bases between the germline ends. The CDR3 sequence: CASSLTSGETQYF. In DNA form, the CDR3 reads TGTGCCAGCAGCTTAACGTCAGGCGAGACCCAGTACTTC.

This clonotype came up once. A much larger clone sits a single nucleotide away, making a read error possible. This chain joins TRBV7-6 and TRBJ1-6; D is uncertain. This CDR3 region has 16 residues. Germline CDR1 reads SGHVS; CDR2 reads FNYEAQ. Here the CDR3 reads CAISNGQSSYNSPLHF. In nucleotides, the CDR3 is TGTGCCATCAGCAACGGGCAGAGCTCCTATAATTCACCCCTCCACTTT.

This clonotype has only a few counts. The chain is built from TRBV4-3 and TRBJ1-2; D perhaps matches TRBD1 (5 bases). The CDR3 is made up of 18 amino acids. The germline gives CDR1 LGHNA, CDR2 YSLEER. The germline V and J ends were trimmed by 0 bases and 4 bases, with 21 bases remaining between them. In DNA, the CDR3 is TGCGCCAGCAGCCAAGATTATCCTCACCCTTCAGGGACCTATGGCTACACCTTC. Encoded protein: CASSQDYPHPSGTYGYTF.

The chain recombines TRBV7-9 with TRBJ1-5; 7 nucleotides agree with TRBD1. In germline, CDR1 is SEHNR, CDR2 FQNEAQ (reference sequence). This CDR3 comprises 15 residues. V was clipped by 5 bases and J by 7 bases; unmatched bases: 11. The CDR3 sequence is CASSERDREGQPQHF. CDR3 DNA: TGTGCCAGCAGCGAGAGAGACAGGGAAGGACAGCCCCAGCATTTT.

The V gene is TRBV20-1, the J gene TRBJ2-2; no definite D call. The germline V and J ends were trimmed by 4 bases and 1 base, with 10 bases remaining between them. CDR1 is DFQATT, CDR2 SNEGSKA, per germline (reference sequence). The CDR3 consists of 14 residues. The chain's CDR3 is CSAIPTVNTGELFF. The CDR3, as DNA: TGCAGTGCTATACCGACCGTGAACACCGGGGAGCTGTTTTTT.

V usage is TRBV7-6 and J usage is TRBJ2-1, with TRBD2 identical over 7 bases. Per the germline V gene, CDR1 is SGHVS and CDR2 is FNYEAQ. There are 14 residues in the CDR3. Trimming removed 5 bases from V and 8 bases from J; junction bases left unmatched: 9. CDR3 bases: TGTGCCAGCAGCACTGGGAGGGCCGGACATGAGCAGTTCTTC. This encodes CASSTGRAGHEQFF. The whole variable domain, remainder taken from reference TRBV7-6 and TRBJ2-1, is GAGVSQSPRYKVTKRGQDVALRCDPISGHVSLYWYRQALGQGPEFLTYFNYEAQQDKSGLPNDRFSAERPEGSISTLTIQRTEQRDSAMYRCASSTGRAGHEQFFGPGTRLTVL.

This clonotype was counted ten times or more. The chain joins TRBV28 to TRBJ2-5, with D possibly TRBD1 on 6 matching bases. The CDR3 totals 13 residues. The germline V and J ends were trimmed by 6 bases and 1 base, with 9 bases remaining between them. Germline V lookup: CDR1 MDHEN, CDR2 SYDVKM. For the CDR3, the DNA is TGTGCCAGCAGGATGGACAGCCAAGAGACCCAGTACTTC. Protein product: CASRMDSQETQYF.

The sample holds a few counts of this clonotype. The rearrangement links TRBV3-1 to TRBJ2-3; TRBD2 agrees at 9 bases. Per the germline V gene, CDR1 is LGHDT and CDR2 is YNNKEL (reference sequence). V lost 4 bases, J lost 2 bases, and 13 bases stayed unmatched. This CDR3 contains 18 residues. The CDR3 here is CASSPGAASGDDTDTQYF. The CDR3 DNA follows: TGTGCCAGCAGCCCCGGGGCGGCTAGCGGGGATGACACAGATACGCAGTATTTT.

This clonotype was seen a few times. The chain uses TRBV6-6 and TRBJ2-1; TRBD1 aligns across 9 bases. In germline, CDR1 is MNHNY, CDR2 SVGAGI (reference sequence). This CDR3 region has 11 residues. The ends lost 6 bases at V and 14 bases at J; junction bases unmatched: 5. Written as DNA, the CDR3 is TGTGCCAGCAGGACTTGGACAGGGGAGTTCTTC. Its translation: CASRTWTGEFF.

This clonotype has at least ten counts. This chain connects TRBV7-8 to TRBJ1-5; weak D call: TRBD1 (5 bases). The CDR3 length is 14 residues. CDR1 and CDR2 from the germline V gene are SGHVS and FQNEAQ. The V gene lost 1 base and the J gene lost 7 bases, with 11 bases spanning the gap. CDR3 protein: CASSLDSQGQPQHF. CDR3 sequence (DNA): TGTGCCAGCAGCTTAGACTCCCAGGGCCAGCCCCAGCATTTT. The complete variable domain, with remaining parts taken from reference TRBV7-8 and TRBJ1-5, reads GAGVSQSPRYKVAKRGQDVALRCDPISGHVSLFWYQQALGQGPEFLTYFQNEAQLDKSGLPSDRFFAERPEGSVSTLKIQRTQQEDSAVYLCASSLDSQGQPQHFGDGTRLSIL.

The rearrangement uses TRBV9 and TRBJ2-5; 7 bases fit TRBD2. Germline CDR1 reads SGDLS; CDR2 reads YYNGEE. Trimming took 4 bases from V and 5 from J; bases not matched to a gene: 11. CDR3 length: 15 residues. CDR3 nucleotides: TGTGCCAGCAGCCCGATGAGGACTAGGTCGGAGACCCAGTACTTC. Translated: CASSPMRTRSETQYF.

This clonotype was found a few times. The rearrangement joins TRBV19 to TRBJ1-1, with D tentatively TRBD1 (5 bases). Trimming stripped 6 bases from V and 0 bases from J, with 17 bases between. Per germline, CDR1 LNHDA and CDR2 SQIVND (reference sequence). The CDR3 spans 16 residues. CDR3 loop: CASRNLEGFMNTEAFF. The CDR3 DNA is TGTGCCAGTAGGAACCTCGAGGGGTTCATGAACACTGAAGCTTTCTTT.

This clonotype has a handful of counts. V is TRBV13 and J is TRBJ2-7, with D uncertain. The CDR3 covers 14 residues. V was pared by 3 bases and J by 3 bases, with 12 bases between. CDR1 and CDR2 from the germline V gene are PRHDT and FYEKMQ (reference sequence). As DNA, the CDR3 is TGTGCCAGCAGCTTCCTGATCAGGTTCTACGAGCAGTACTTC. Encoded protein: CASSFLIRFYEQYF. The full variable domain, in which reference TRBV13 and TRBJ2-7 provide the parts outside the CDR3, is AAGVIQSPRHLIKEKRETATLKCYPIPRHDTVYWYQQGPGQDPQFLISFYEKMQSDKGSIPDRFSAQQFSDYHSELNMSSLELGDSALYFCASSFLIRFYEQYFGPGTRLTVT.

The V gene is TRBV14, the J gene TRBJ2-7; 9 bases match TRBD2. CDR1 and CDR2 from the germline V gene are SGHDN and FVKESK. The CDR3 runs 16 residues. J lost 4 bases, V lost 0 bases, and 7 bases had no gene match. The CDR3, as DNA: TGTGCCAGCAGCCAAGACCCCGGGACTAGCAGGTACGAGCAGTACTTC. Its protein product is CASSQDPGTSRYEQYF.

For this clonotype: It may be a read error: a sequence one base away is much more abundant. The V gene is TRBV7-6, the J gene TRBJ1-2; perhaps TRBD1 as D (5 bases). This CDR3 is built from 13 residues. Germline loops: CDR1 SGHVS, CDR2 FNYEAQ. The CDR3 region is CANSPGRTTGYTF. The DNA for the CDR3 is TGTGCCAACAGCCCCGGACGGACAACAGGCTACACCTTC.

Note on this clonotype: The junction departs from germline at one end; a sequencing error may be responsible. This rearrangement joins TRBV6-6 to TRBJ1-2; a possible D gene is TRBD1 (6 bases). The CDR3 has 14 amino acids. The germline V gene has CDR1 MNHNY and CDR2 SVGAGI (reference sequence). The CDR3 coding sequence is TGTGCCAGCGGTTACCCGGACAGATACTATGGCTACACCTTC. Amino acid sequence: CASGYPDRYYGYTF.

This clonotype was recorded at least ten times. CDR3 in DNA: TGTGCCAGCAGCTTAGTTCTCGGGGAGCTGTTTTTT. This encodes CASSLVLGELFF. This sequence joins TRBV11-2 and TRBJ2-2, with unresolved D. V dropped 1 base and J dropped 7 bases, with 4 bases sitting between them. This CDR3 is built from 12 residues. Germline loops: CDR1 SGHAT, CDR2 FQNNGV.

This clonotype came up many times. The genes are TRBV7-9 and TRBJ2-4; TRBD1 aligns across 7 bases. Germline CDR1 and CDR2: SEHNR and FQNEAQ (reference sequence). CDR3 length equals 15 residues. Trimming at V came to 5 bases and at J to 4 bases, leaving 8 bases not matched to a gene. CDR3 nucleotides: TGTGCCAGCAGCCCCATAACAGGGGAAAAAAACATTCAGTACTTC. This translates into CASSPITGEKNIQYF.

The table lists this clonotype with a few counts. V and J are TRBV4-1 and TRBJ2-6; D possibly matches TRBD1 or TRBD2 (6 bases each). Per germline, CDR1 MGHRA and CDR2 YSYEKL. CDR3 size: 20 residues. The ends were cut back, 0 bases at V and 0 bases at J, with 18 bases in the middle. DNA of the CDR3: TGCGCCAGCAGCCAAGACGGGGGCGTCTATGACCTCTCTGGGGCCAACGTCCTGACTTTC. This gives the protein CASSQDGGVYDLSGANVLTF.

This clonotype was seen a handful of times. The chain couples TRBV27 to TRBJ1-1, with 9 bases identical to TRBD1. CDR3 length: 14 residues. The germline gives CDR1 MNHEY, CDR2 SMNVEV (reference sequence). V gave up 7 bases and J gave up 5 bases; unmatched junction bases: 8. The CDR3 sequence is CASIKQGAGTEAFF. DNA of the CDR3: TGTGCCAGCATTAAACAGGGGGCTGGGACTGAAGCTTTCTTT.

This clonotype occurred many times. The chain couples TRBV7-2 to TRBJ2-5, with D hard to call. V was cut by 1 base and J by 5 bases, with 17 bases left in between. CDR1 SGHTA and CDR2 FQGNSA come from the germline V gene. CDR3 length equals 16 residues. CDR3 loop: CASSLDTMLTGETQYF. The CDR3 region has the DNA TGTGCCAGCAGCTTAGACACAATGCTAACCGGGGAGACCCAGTACTTC.

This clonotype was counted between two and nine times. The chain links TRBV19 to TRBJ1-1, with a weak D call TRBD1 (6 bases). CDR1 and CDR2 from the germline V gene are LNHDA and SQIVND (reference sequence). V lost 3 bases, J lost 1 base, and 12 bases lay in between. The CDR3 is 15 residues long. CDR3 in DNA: TGTGCCAGTAGTATCACAGGGATGGGGAACACTGAAGCTTTCTTT. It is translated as CASSITGMGNTEAFF.

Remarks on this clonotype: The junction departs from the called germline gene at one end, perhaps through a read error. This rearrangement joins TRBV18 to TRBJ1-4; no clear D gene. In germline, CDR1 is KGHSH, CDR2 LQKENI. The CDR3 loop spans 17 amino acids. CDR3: CTSSPPEGKTTNEKLFF. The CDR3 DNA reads TGTACCAGCTCACCACCCGAGGGTAAAACGACTAATGAAAAACTGTTTTTT.